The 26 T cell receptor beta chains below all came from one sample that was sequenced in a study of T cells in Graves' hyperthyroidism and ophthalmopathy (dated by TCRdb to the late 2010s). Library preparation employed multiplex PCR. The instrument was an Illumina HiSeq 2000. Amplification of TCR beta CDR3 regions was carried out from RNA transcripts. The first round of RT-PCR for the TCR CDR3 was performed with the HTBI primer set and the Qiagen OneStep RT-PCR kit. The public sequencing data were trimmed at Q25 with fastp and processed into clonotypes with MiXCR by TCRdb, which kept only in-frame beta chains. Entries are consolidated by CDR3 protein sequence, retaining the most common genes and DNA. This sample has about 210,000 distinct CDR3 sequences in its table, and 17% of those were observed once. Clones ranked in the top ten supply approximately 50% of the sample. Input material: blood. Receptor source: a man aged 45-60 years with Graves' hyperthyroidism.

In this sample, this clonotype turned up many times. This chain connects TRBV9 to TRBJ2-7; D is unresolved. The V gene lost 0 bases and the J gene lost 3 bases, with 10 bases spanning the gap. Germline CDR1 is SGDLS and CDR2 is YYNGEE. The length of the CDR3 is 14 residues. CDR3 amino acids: CASSVVSDLYEQYF. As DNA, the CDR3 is TGTGCCAGCAGCGTAGTGAGCGACCTCTACGAGCAGTACTTC.

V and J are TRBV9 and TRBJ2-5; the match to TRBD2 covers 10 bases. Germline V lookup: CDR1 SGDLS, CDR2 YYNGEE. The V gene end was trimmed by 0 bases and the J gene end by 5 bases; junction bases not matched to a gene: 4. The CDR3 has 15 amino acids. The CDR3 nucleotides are TGTGCCAGCAGCGTAGACAGCGGGAGGGAGGAGACCCAGTACTTC. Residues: CASSVDSGREETQYF.

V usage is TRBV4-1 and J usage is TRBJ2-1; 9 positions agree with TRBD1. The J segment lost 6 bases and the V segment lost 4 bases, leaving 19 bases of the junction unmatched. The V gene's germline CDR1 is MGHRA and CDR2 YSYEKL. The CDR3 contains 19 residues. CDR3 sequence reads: CASSRGQGTSSPWGNEQFF. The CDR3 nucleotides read TGCGCCAGCAGCCGGGGACAGGGAACTAGCAGTCCATGGGGCAATGAGCAGTTCTTC.

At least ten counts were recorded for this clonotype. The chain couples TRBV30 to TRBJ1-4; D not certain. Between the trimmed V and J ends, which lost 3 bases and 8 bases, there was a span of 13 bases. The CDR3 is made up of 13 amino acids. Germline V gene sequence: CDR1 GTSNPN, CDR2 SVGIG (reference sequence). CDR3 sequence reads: CAWRRPDGEKLFF. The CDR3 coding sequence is TGTGCCTGGAGACGCCCGGACGGCGAAAAACTGTTTTTT.

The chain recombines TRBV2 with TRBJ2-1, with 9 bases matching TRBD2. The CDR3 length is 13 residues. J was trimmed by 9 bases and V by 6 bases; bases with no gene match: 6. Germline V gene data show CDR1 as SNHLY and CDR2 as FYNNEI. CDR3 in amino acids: CASRVAGAAEQFF. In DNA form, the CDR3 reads TGTGCCAGCAGAGTAGCGGGAGCGGCTGAGCAGTTCTTC.

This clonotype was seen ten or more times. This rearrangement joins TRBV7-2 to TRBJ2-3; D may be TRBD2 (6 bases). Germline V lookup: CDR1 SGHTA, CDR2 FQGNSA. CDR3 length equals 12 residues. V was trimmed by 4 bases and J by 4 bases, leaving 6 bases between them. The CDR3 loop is CASSWGADTQYF. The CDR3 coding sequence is TGTGCCAGCAGCTGGGGGGCAGATACGCAGTATTTT.

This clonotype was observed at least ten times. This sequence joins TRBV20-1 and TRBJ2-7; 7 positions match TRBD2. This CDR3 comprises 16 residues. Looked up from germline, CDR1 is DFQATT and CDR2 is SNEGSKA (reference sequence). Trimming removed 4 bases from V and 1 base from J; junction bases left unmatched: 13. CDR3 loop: CSATPGTTAFSYEQYF. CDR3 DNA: TGCAGTGCTACCCCCGGGACTACCGCATTTTCCTACGAGCAGTACTTC.

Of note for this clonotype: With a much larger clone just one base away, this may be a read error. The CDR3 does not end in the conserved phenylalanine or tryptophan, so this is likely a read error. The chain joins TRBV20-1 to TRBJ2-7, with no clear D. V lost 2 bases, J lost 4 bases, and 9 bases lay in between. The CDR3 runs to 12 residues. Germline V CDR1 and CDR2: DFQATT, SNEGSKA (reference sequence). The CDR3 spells CSARQAIYEQYL. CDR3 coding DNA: TGCAGTGCTAGACAGGCTATTTACGAGCAGTACCTC.

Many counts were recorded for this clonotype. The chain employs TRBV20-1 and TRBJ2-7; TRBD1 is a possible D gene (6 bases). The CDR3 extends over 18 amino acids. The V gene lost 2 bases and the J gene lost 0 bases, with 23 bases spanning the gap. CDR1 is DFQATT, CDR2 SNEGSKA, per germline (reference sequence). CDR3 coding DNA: TGCAGTGCTAGAACAATCCTGGATGGGCAGGGGCGCTCCTACGAGCAGTACTTC. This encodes CSARTILDGQGRSYEQYF.

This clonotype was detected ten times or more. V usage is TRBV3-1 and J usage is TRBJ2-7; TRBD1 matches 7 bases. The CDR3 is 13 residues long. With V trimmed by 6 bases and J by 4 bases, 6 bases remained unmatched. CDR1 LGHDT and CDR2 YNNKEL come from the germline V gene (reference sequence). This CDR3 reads CASSYGQVYEQYF. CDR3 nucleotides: TGTGCCAGCAGTTACGGACAGGTTTACGAGCAGTACTTC.

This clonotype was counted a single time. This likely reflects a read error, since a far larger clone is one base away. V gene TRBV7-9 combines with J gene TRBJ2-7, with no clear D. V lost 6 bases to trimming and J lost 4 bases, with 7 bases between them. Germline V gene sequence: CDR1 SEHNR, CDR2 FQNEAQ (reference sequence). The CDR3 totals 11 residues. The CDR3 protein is CASSREYEQYF. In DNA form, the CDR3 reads TGTGCCAGCAGTCGAGAGTACGAGCAGTACTTC.

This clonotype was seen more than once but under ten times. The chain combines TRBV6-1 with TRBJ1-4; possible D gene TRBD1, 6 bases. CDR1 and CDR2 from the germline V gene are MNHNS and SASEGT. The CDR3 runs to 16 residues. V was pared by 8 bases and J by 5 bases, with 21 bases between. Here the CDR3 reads CASFRKRQVGNEKLFF. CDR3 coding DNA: TGTGCCAGCTTCAGGAAGAGACAGGTGGGGAATGAAAAACTGTTTTTT.

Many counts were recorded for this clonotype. CDR3 nucleotides: TGTGCCAGCAGTTTAGGTGGGGACAGGGGCGATACGCAGTATTTT. Protein: CASSLGGDRGDTQYF. The chain recombines TRBV28 with TRBJ2-3; 10 bases are a match to TRBD1. Germline CDR1 is MDHEN and CDR2 is SYDVKM. This CDR3 has 15 residues. V lost 2 bases and J lost 6; bases outside the gene matches: 5. Drawing the rest from reference TRBV28 and TRBJ2-3, the complete variable domain is DVKVTQSSRYLVKRTGEKVFLECVQDMDHENMFWYRQDPGLGLRLIYFSYDVKMKEKGDIPEGYSVSREKKERFSLILESASTNQTSMYLCASSLGGDRGDTQYFGPGTRLTVL.

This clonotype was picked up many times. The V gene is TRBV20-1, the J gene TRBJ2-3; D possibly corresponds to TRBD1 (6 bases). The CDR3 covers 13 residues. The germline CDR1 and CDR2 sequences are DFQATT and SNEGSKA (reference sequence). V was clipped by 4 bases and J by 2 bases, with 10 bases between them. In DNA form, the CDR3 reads TGCAGTGCTACCGGGACACACACAGATACGCAGTATTTT. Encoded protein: CSATGTHTDTQYF.

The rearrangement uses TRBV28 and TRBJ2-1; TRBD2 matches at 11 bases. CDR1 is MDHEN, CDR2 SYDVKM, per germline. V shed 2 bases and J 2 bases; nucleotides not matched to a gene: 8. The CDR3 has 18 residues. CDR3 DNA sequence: TGTGCCAGCAGTTTAGAGTCCCTAGCGGGAGGTACCTACAATGAGCAGTTCTTC. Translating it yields CASSLESLAGGTYNEQFF. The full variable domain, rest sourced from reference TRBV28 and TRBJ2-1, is DVKVTQSSRYLVKRTGEKVFLECVQDMDHENMFWYRQDPGLGLRLIYFSYDVKMKEKGDIPEGYSVSREKKERFSLILESASTNQTSMYLCASSLESLAGGTYNEQFFGPGTRLTVL.

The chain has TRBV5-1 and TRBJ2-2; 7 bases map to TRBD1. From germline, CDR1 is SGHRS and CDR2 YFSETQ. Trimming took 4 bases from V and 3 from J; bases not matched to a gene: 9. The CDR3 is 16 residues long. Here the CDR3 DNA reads TGCGCCAGCAGCCGACAGGGTAGATTAGACACCGGGGAGCTGTTTTTT. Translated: CASSRQGRLDTGELFF.

CDR3 protein: CASSRGGYGSRVAEQYF. Written as DNA, the CDR3 is TGTGCCAGCAGCCGGGGAGGTTACGGGTCAAGGGTTGCCGAGCAGTACTTC. The chain has TRBV5-4 and TRBJ2-7; tentatively, D is TRBD2 (6 bases). The V and J ends lost 4 bases and 6 bases respectively, with 26 bases between them. Germline CDR1 reads SGHNT; CDR2 reads YYREEE (reference sequence). This CDR3 region has 17 residues.

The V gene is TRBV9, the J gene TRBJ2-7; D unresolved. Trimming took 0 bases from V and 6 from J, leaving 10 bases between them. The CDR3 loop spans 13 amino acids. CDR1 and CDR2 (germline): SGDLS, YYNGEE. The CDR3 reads CASSVGEAFEQYF. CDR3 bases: TGTGCCAGCAGCGTAGGCGAGGCCTTCGAGCAGTACTTC.

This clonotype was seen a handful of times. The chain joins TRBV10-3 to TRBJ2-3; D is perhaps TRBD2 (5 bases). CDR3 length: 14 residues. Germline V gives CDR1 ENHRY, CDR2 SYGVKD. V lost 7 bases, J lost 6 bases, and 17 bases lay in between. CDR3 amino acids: CAITVHQERDTQYF. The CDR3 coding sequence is TGTGCCATCACAGTCCATCAGGAGCGGGATACGCAGTATTTT.

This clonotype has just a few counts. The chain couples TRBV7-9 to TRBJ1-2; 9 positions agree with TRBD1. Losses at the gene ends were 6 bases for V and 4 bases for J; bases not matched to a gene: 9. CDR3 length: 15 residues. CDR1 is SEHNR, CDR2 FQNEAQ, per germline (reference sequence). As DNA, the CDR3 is TGTGCCAGCAGGGGACGACAGGGGGTGACCTATGGCTACACCTTC. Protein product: CASRGRQGVTYGYTF.

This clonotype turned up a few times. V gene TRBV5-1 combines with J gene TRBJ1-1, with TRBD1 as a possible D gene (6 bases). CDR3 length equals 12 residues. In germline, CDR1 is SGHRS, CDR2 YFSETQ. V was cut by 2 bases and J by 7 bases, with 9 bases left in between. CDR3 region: CASSFQGHEAFF. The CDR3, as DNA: TGCGCCAGCAGCTTTCAGGGACATGAAGCTTTCTTT.

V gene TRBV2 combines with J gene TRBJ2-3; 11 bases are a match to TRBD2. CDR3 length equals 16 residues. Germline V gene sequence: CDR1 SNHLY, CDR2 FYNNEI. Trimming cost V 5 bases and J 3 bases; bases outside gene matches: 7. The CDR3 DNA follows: TGTGCCAGCAGTCCTCATACTAGCGGGAGTACAGATACGCAGTATTTT. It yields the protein CASSPHTSGSTDTQYF.

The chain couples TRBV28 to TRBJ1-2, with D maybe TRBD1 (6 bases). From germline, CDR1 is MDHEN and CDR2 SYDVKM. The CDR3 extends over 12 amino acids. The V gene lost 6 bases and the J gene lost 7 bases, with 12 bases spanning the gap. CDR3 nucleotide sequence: TGTGCCAGCAGCGCAGGGGAAGGTGGCTACACCTTC. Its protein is CASSAGEGGYTF.

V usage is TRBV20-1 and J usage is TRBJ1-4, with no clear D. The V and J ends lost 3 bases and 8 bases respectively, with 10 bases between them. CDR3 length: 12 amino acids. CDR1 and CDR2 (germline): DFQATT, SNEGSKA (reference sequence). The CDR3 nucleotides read TGCAGTGCTAGCGAGACCCTGGAAAAACTGTTTTTT. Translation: CSASETLEKLFF.

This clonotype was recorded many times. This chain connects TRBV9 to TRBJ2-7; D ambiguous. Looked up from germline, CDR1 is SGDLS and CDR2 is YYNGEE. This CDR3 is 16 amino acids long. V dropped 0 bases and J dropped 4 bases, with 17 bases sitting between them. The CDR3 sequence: CASSVGPGEGPYEQYF. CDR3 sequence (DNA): TGTGCCAGCAGCGTAGGTCCTGGCGAAGGGCCGTACGAGCAGTACTTC. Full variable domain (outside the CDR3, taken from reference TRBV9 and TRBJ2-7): DSGVTQTPKHLITATGQRVTLRCSPRSGDLSVYWYQQSLDQGLQFLIQYYNGEERAKGNILERFSAQQFPDLHSELNLSSLELGDSALYFCASSVGPGEGPYEQYFGPGTRLTVT.

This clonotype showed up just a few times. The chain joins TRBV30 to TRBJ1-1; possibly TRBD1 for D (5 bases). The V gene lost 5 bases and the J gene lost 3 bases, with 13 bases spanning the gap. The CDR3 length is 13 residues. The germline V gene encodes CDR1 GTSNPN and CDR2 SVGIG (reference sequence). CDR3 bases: TGTGCCTGGTTGGACGGGGGGTACACTGAAGCTTTCTTT. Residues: CAWLDGGYTEAFF. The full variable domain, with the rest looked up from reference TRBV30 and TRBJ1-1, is SQTIHQWPATLVQPVGSPLSLECTVEGTSNPNLYWYRQAAGRGLQLLFYSVGIGQISSEVPQNLSASRPQDRQFILSSKKLLLSDSGFYLCAWLDGGYTEAFFGQGTRLTVV.